One T cell receptor beta chain is described in this entry. Its antigen has not been determined. An end of the junction differs from the germline gene, which may be a read error. From the cysteine through the phenylalanine, the CDR3 covers 15 amino acids. The only DNA kept is the CDR3, 45 bases in frame from the first base. CDR1 SGHAT and CDR2 FQNNGV are derived from the germline V gene. Total RNA and DNA were co-extracted from around 18-30 mg of bulk tissue with the AllPrep DNA/RNA mini kit, without cell sorting. Between late 2015 and early 2016, about five patients in China with histopathologically diagnosed primary liver carcinoma had their tumors surgically resected. Patients had chronic HBV infection and were treatment-naive at sampling. Each tumor was sampled at five spatially separated regions: the tumor centre plus the superior, inferior, left-lateral and right-lateral poles. Histological examination found more than 80% viable tumor cells in every tumor sample. Fresh tumor and adjacent tissue pieces were bisected; one half was stored in RNAlater at -80°C, the other sent for histology.

A constant-region primer and ProtoScript II reverse transcriptase were used to reverse-transcribe TCRbeta-specific cDNA from about 500 ng total RNA. Three nested multiplex PCR rounds, following a slightly modified ARM-PCR procedure, were used to build the TCRbeta libraries. The first two PCR rounds used multiplex TRBV1-TRBV30 forward primers with a Cbeta reverse primer, each for 10 cycles. Sample barcodes and Illumina adapters were attached in a final 25-cycle PCR using Deep VentR polymerase. Before sequencing, amplicons of 200-500 bp were gel-purified using a QIAquick gel extraction kit. TCRbeta amplicons were sequenced on an Illumina HiSeq 2500 with 250-bp paired-end reads. Turning to the authors' computational methods: Trimmomatic v0.33 was used to quality-trim the reads, and FLASH v1.2.11 was used to merge paired reads so that full CDR3 sequences could be recovered. MiGEC v1.2.1b assigned V, D and J germline segments to the rearranged TCRbeta sequences. VDJtools v1.0.0 computed clonotype statistics and Shannon-Wiener diversity indices. Except for diversity analysis, only the 250 most abundant clonotypes of each sample were used in subsequent analyses to reduce sampling bias. The public reads were quality trimmed at Q25 with fastp and then assembled into clones with MiXCR by TCRdb, keeping productive beta chains. Every distinct CDR3 protein forms one entry, paired with its most common genes and DNA. Here the V and J calls rest on TCRdb's processing, not on the authors' analysis. The sample data list around 60,000 distinct CDR3 sequences, and around 64% of these were observed just once. Around 44% of the sample goes to the ten largest clones.

These data belong to a study of tumor-infiltrating lymphocytes in primary liver carcinoma (dated by TCRdb to the late 2010s). For context, the study as a whole: Of the five patients (three men and two women, aged 30 to 69 years), four had hepatocellular carcinoma and one had combined HCC and intrahepatic cholangiocarcinoma. Tumors of the five patients were stage T1-T3 N0M0 with maximum diameters of about 4.2 to 11 cm. Roughly 3.5 to 8 million productive TCRbeta reads were obtained per sample, and no significant difference in read depth was found between tissue types. For each liver tumor, the study sampled five regions along with adjacent normal tissue and blood, and applied TCRbeta repertoire sequencing, expression microarrays and whole-exome sequencing. A total of 35 specimens from 5 patients went through TCRbeta repertoire sequencing, namely 25 tumor regions, 5 adjacent noncancerous liver tissues and 5 peripheral blood samples. The 20 to 30 tumor region samples were profiled with Agilent mRNA microarrays so that TCRbeta repertoire diversity could be related to the local molecular phenotype. Technical replicate repertoires showed high reproducibility, with mean shared-clone rates approximately 0.9 and correlation coefficients above 0.98.

Broad study findings and their caveats: Only about 8-25% of top clones were found in all five regions of a tumor, suggesting spatial heterogeneity of tumor-infiltrating T cells. The top 250 clones made up a significantly larger repertoire fraction in tumors than in blood (p = 0.039). Bulk unsorted samples precluded comparing CD4+ and CD8+ T cell repertoires. Because sequencing covered only the TCR beta chain and unpaired alpha chains were not captured, true repertoire diversity is likely underestimated. The study included only four to six patients, and the authors note findings should be validated in a larger study. Repertoire overlap was higher between tumor regions (mean roughly 35%) than tumor-adjacent (around 17%) or tumor-blood (about 15%) pairs, consistent with antigen-driven expansion.

The specimen sequenced was liver tumor tissue from sampling region 4. This specimen's cell subset or site label, per the study, means: tumor region T4, right-lateral pole. The TCR sequence derives from a middle-aged man with primary liver carcinoma and hepatitis B virus infection. The chain is made from TRBV11-2 and TRBJ2-2; the best D guess is TRBD2, with 6 bases matching. The sequenced DNA: TGCGCCAGCAGCTTTGCGGGATCGAACACAGTGGAGCTGTTTTTT. This yields the protein CASSFAGSNTVELFF. The CDR3 plus the reference TRBV11-2 and TRBJ2-2 genes for the other parts give the full variable domain: EAGVAQSPRYKIIEKRQSVAFWCNPISGHATLYWYQQILGQGPKLLIQFQNNGVVDDSQLPKDRFSAERLKGVDSTLKIQPAKLEDSAVYLCASSFAGSNTVELFFGEGSRLTVL.